This TCR beta chain originates from a study of blood T cell repertoires in COVID-19. Using immunoSEQ multiplex PCR, the repertoire was profiled, and TCRdb retains in-frame clones only, with some absent. The table shows about 280,000 clones, with 88% occurring only once. The CDR3 comprises 16 residues, both ends counted. A word on this clone: It is unclear where the CDR3 begins or ends on the DNA, so no DNA is shown, and the CDR3 is as TCRdb lists it.

The sequence came from a man aged 18 to 30 with active or convalescent COVID-19. The sequenced sample was peripheral blood. This chain uses TRBV21-1 with TRBJ2-7; the table's D call, TRBD1, was not checked against the DNA. TRBV21-1 represents a pseudogene. The CDR3: CASSNKWGQGIWEQYF.